This T cell receptor (beta chain) comes out of a study of shared clonotypes between healthy human individuals (dated by TCRdb to 2019 to 2021). The study in broad terms: A couple of women and a few men aged 18 to 49 years were included in the cohort. Per donor, three plates each were used for CD4 naive and CD4 memory, two for CD8 naive, and one for CD8 memory. To estimate repertoire size and how much clonotype sharing occurs between individuals, the study deeply sequenced the blood TCR repertoires of about five healthy adults. Different laboratories and diverse techniques were used to prepare libraries and sequence TCR repertoires, to increase sequencing depth and limit assay-specific biases. Per donor, leukapheresis produced somewhere between about 0.94 and 9.5 billion PBMCs.

General conclusions and limits of the study: Compared with non-shared clonotypes, the clonotypes found in all four sorted-subset donors had higher generation probabilities. Even with the large sequencing depth, rarefaction of the sorted-subset datasets indicated that sequencing was incomplete. Naive subsets generally had larger estimated clonotype richness than memory subsets did. Based on pairwise subsampling, the degree of clonotype sharing among donors was expected to be affected by sequencing depth. Because the study included only a small number of donors, the genetic and exposure-history diversity represented was limited. Sharing across several donors was observed for around 4.8% of naive CD4, about 3.2% of naive CD8, about 2.5% of memory CD4, and about 0.38% of memory CD8 clonotypes. Only blood was sampled, and tissue TCR repertoires likely differ from those in blood.

TCR CDR3 regions were amplified from genomic DNA by multiplex PCR using the deep immunoSEQ assay. Genomic DNA extracted from each cell subset was distributed evenly over all wells of several immunoSEQ 96-well plates, and each plate served as one replicate. For sorted subsets, approximately 0.2 ug of genomic DNA, equivalent to some 30,000 T cell genomes, went into each replicate PCR. Purified libraries were measured with a Qubit 3.0 fluorometer, size-checked on a Bioanalyzer 2100, and measured again with the KAPA Library Quantification kit. Each immunoSEQ 96-well plate was sequenced on its own single-read 150-cycle Illumina NextSeq 550 flow cell. As for the authors' bioinformatics: The immunoSEQ output contained only junctional sequences without quality scores, so filtering could not match that applied to full-length reads. Sequences were annotated with PyIR, a Python wrapper for IgBLAST v1.9, using IMGT germline references to assign V/J genes and CDR3. Any read was removed if the V/J assignment was weak (E-value above 1e-6), the CDR3 was missing, or the read contained stop codons, out-of-frame junctions, or ambiguous translated residues. V3J clonotypes were defined by identical inferred V gene, J gene, and CDR3 amino acid sequence. The percentage overlap between two repertoires was calculated by dividing the number of shared unique clonotypes by the size of the smaller repertoire. Three approaches were used to assess repertoire richness: RTK rarefaction, the Chao1 estimator, and Recon v2.1 estimates of unobserved clonotypes. Generation probabilities were computed with OLGA for all TCRbeta clonotypes obtained by the gDNA method from a handful of donors. TCRdb took this table from immuneACCESS and kept in-frame rearrangements with V and J called. Such tables lack part of the clones; where checked against another copy, unresolved V genes explain under half of the gap, and the rest is unexplained. Clone size and V and J calls were adopted from that table, with D and trimming inferred from the DNA. In this sample the table shows around 100,000 clones, around 71% of which occur a single time. The ten largest clones add up to about 25% of the sample.

A note on this clone: Its antigen remains undetermined. Base-call qualities are not available, and no considerably larger clone is one nucleotide away.

V and J are trimmed by 4 bases and 2 bases, and the gene matches miss 7 bases of the junction. In the germline V gene, CDR1 corresponds to SGDLS and CDR2 to YYNGEE. Its CDR3 holds 16 amino acids, cysteine through phenylalanine. Solely the CDR3 DNA is kept, with 48 bases framed from the first base. Donors were healthy HIV-negative adults with no recently reported acute infections or vaccinations. Only Caucasian adults living in Nashville, Tennessee, USA were represented among the donors. The CD8 memory samples were a combination of magnetically selected CD45RO+ cells and CCR7-negative CD45RA+ effector memory (TemRA) cells. After blood collection by leukapheresis, PBMCs were isolated using Ficoll-Histopaque density gradient centrifugation and then cryopreserved in the vapor phase of liquid nitrogen. Analytical flow cytometry was used to check the purity and quantity of each magnetically sorted T cell population. Genomic DNA was isolated from each sorted fraction and quantified by UV absorbance on a Nanodrop 2000c.

This clonotype was obtained from a woman aged 30 to 39 in good health. Rearrangement joined TRBV9 to TRBJ2-1, with 9 bases in between that match TRBD2. Sequenced: memory CD8+ T cells sorted from blood. The sample's cell subset or site, from its label and the paper: CD45RO+ cells pooled with CCR7-negative TemRA cells. The bases read TGTGCCAGCAGCACCCCTCAGCGGGAGGCCTACAATGAGCAGTTCTTC. It codes for CASSTPQREAYNEQFF.